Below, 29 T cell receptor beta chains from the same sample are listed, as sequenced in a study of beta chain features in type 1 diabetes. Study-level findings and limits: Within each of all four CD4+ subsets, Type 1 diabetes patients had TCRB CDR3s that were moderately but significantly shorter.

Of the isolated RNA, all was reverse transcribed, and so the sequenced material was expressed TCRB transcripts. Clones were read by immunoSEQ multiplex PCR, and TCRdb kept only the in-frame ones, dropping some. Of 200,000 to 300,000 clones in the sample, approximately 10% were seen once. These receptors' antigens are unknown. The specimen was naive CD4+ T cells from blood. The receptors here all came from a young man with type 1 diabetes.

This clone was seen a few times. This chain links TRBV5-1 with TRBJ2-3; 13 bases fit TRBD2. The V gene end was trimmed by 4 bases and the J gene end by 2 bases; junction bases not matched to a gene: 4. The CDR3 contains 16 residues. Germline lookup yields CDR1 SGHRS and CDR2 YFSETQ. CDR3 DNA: TGCGCCAGCAGCCCCGGGACTAGCGGGGCCACAGATACGCAGTATTTT. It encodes CASSPGTSGATDTQYF. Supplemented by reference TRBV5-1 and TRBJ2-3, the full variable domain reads KAGVTQTPRYLIKTRGQQVTLSCSPISGHRSVSWYQQTPGQGLQFLFEYFSETQRNKGNFPGRFSGRQFSNSRSEMNVSTLELGDSALYLCASSPGTSGATDTQYFGPGTRLTVL.

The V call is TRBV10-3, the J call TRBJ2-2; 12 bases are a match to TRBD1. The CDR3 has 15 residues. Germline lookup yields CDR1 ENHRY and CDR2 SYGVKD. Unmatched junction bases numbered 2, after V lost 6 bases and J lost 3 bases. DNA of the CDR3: TGTGCCATCAGGGGACAGGGGGCCGACACCGGGGAGCTGTTTTTT. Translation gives CAIRGQGADTGELFF.

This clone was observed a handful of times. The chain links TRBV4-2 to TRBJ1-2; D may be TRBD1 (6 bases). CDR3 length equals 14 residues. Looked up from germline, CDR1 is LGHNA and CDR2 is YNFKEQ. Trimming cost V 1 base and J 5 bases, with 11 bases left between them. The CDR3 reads CASSQGDRPYGYTF. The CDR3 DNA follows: TGTGCCAGCAGCCAAGGAGACAGGCCTTATGGCTACACCTTC.

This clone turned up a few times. CDR3 in DNA: TGCGCCAGCAGCTTCTCGGGACAGGGCACCGGGGAGCTGTTTTTT. Protein sequence: CASSFSGQGTGELFF. V and J are TRBV5-1 and TRBJ2-2; 9 nucleotides agree with TRBD1. The CDR3 length is 15 residues. The germline CDR1 and CDR2 sequences are SGHRS and YFSETQ. After removal of 2 bases from V and 4 bases from J, the junction contained 3 bases not matched to a gene.

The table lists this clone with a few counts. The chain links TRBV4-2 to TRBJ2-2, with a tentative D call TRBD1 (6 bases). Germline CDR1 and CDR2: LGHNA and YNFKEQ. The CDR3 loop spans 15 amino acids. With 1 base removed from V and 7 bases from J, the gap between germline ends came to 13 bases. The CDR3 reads CASSQGGHVFGELFF. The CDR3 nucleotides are TGTGCCAGCAGCCAAGGGGGACACGTCTTCGGGGAGCTGTTTTTT.

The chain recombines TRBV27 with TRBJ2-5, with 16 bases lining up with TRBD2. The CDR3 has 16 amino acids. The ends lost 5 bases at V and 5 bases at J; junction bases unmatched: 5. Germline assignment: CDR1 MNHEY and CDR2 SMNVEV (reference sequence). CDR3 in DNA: TGTGCCAGCAGTAAAGGGACTAGCGGGGGGGGCGAGACCCAGTACTTC. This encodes CASSKGTSGGGETQYF.

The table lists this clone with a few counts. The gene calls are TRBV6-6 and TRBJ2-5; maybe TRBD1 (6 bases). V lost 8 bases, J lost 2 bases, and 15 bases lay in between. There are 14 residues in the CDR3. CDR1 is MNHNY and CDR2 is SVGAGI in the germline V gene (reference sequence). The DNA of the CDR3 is TGTGCCAGCGGGTTCGGGACAAATCAAGAGACCCAGTACTTC. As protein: CASGFGTNQETQYF.

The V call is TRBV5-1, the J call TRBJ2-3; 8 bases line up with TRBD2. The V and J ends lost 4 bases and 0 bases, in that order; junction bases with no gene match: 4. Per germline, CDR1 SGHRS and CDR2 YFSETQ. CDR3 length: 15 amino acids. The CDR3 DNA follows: TGCGCCAGCAGCATAGCGGGGACTAGCACAGATACGCAGTATTTT. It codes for CASSIAGTSTDTQYF.

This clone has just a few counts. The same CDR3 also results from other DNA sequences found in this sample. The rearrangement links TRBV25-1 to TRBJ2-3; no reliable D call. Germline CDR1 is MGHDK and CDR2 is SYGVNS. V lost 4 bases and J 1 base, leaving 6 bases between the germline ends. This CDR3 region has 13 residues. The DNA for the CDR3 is TGTGCCAGCAGTGCAACTGGCACAGATACGCAGTATTTT. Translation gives CASSATGTDTQYF.

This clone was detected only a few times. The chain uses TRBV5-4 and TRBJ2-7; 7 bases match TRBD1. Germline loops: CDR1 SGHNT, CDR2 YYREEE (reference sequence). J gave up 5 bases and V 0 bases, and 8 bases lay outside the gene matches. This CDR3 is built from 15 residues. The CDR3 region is CASSLGGDSMNEQYF. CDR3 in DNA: TGTGCCAGCAGCTTGGGAGGGGACAGTATGAACGAGCAGTACTTC. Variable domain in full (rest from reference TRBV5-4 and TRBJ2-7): ETGVTQSPTHLIKTRGQQVTLRCSSQSGHNTVSWYQQALGQGPQFIFQYYREEENGRGNFPPRFSGLQFPNYSSELNVNALELDDSALYLCASSLGGDSMNEQYFGPGTRLTVT.

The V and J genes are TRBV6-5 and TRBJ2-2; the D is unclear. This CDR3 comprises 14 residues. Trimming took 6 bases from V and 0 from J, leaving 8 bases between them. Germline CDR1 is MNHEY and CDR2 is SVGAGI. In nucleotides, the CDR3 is TGTGCCAGCAGCCCCGGGTCGAACACCGGGGAGCTGTTTTTT. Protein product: CASSPGSNTGELFF.

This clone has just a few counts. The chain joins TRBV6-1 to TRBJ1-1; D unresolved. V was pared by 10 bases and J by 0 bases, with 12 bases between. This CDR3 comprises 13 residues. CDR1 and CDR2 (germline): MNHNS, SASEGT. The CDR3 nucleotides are TGTGCCATCCGAGTCTCCTTGAACACTGAAGCTTTCTTT. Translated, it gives CAIRVSLNTEAFF.

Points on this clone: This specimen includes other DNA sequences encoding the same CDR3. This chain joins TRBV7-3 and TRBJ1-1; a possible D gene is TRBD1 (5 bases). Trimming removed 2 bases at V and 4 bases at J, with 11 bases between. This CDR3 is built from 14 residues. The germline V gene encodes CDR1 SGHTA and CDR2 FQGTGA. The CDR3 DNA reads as TGTGCCAGCAGCTTAGCAGGGTTCGGCACTGAAGCTTTCTTT. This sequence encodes CASSLAGFGTEAFF.

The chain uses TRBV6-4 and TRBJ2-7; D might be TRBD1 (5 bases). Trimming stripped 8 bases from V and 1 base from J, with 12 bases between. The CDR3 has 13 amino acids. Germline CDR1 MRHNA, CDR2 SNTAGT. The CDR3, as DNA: TGTGCCAGCGAGCATGACAGTTCCTACGAGCAGTACTTC. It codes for CASEHDSSYEQYF.

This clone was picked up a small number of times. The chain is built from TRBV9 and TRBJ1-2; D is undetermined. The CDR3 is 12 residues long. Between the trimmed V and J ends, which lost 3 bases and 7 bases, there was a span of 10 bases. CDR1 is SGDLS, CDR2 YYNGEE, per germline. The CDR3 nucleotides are TGTGCCAGCAGCGCCGAGAAAAGTGGCTACACCTTC. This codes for CASSAEKSGYTF. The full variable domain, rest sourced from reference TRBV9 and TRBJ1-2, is DSGVTQTPKHLITATGQRVTLRCSPRSGDLSVYWYQQSLDQGLQFLIQYYNGEERAKGNILERFSAQQFPDLHSELNLSSLELGDSALYFCASSAEKSGYTFGSGTRLTVV.

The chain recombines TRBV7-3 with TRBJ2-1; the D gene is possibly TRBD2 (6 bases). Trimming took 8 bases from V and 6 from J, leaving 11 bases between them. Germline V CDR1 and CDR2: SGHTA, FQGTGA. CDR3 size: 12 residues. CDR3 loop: CASGGSSNEQFF. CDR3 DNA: TGTGCCAGCGGAGGGAGCTCCAATGAGCAGTTCTTC.

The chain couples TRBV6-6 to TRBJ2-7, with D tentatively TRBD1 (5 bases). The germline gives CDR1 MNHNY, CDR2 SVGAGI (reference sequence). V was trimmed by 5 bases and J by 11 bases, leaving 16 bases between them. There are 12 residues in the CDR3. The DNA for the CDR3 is TGTGCCAGCAGTAACCAGGGATTTGATGAGTACTTC. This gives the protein CASSNQGFDEYF.

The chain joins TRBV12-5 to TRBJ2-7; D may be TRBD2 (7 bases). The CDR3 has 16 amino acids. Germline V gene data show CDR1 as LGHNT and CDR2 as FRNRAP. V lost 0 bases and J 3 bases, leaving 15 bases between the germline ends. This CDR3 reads CASGLVLGGGFYEQYF. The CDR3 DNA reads TGTGCTAGTGGTTTGGTACTAGGGGGGGGGTTCTACGAGCAGTACTTC.

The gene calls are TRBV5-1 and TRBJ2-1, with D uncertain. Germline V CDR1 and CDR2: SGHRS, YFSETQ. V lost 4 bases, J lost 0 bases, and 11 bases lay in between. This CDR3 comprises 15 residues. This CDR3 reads CASSLMPSSYNEQFF. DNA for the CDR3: TGCGCCAGCAGCCTGATGCCTAGCTCCTACAATGAGCAGTTCTTC.

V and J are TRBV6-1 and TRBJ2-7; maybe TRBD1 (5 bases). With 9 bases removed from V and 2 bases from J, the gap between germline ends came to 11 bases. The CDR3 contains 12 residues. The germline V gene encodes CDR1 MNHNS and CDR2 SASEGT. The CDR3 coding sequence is TGTGCCAGTACGGACAAACCCTACGAGCAGTACTTC. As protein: CASTDKPYEQYF.

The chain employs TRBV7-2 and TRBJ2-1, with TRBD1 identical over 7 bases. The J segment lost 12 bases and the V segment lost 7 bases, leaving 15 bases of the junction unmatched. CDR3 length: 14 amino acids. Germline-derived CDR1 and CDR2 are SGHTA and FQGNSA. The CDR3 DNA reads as TGTGCCAGCAACCGACAGGGTGGGCAAATTGGGCAGTTCTTC. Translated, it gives CASNRQGGQIGQFF.

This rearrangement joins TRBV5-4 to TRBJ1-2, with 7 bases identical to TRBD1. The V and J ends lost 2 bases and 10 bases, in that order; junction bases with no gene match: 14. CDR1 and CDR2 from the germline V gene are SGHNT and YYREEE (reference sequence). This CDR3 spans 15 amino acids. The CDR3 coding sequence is TGTGCCAGCAGCTTAAGATTTCAGGGGGATTACCCCTACACCTTC. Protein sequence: CASSLRFQGDYPYTF.

The CDR3 coding sequence is TGTGCCATCAGTTTCGGACTAGCGGGGTACAATGAGCAGTTCTTC. As protein: CAISFGLAGYNEQFF. This sequence joins TRBV10-3 and TRBJ2-1, with 12 nucleotides matching TRBD2. The CDR3 length is 15 residues. Trimming at V came to 5 bases and at J to 4 bases, leaving 3 bases not matched to a gene. Germline CDR1 and CDR2: ENHRY and SYGVKD.

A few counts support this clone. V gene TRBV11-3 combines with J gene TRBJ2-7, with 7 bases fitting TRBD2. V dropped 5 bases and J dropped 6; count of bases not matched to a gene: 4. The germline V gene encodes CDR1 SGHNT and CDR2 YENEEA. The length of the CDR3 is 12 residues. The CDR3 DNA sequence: TGTGCCAGCAGCCGTCCGGGAGGCGAGCAGTACTTC. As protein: CASSRPGGEQYF.

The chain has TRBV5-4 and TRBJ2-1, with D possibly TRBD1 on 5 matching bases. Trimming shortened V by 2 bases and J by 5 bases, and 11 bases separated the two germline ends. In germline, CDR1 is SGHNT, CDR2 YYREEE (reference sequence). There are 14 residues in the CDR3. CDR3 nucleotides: TGTGCCAGCAGCTTCTCCAACAGGAACAATGAGCAGTTCTTC. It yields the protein CASSFSNRNNEQFF.

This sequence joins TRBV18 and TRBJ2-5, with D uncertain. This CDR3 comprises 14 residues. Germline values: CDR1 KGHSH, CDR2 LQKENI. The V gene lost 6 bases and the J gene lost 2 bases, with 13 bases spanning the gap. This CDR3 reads CASSPRRIQETQYF. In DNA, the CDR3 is TGTGCCAGCTCCCCAAGGCGGATTCAAGAGACCCAGTACTTC.

CDR3: CASSIANAQETQYF. CDR3 nucleotides: TGTGCCAGTAGTATCGCTAACGCACAAGAGACCCAGTACTTC. The gene calls are TRBV19 and TRBJ2-5; no firm D call. Germline V lookup: CDR1 LNHDA, CDR2 SQIVND (reference sequence). The V end was cut by 3 bases, the J end by 2 bases, with 10 bases between. The CDR3 is 14 amino acids.

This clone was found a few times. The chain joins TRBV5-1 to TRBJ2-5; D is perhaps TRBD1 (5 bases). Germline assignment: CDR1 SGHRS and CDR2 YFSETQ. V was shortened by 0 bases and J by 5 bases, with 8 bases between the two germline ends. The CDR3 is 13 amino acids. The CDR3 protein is CASSLAQEETQYF. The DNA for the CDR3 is TGCGCCAGCAGCTTGGCACAGGAGGAGACCCAGTACTTC.

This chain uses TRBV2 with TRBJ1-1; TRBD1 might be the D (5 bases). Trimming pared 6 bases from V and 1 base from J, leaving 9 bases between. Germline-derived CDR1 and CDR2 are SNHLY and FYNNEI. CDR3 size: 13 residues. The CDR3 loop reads CASRRDGNTEAFF. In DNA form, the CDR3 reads TGTGCCAGCAGGCGGGACGGGAACACTGAAGCTTTCTTT.